The following is a T cell receptor (beta chain) sequence with its context. What it binds is not known. Treatment reported: oral pan-JAK inhibitor, 5-10 mg twice daily. This entry belongs to a study of CD8+ T cells in alopecia areata. Study context: Scalp area affected, as a percentage, set the severity score of treated patients.

V gave up 2 bases and J gave up 3 bases, with 16 bases separating them. Per the germline V gene, CDR1 is SGHVS and CDR2 is FNYEAQ. The CDR3 length is 16 residues. RNA was extracted and reverse transcribed into cDNA as the sequencing template. Measured with immunoSEQ multiplex PCR; TCRdb has only the in-frame clones, and not every one. This table holds about 190,000 clones, around 58% found once. Study observations and caveats: Normal skin's resident alphabeta T cells are sequenced alongside lesional scalp T cells.

The sample was CD8+ T cells sorted from blood, taken at week 24, from a patient treated with tofacitinib. The clonotype comes from a human donor with alopecia areata. This chain connects TRBV7-6 to TRBJ1-1; D is possibly TRBD1 (6 bases). The CDR3 sequence is CASSLRGGVMDTEAFF. CDR3 nucleotides: TGTGCCAGCAGCTTAAGGGGGGGGGTTATGGACACTGAAGCTTTCTTT.